This T cell receptor (beta chain) was obtained from a study of blood T cell repertoires in COVID-19. Overall study context: Sites across the United States, Italy and Spain contributed samples from acute and convalescent COVID-19. T cells, B-cell-depleted T cells, or PBMCs provided the cDNA or gDNA that served as material.

Losses at the gene ends were 0 bases for V and 3 bases for J; bases not matched to a gene: 10. Germline CDR1 MGHRA, CDR2 YSYEKL. This CDR3 spans 18 amino acids. In the original analysis: Reference gene primer amplification in the assay estimated nucleated cell counts. Repertoires were generated with immunoSEQ multiplex PCR, while TCRdb's copy carries only in-frame clones and drops some. That table is the source of V, J and clone size, and D and trimming were worked out from the DNA. The data contain about 670,000 clones, 85% to 90% of them seen just once; the ten biggest clones take up 0.2% to 0.3%. The TCR was taken from a woman younger than 30 with acute or convalescent COVID-19. The specimen sequenced was peripheral blood. The chain carries TRBV4-1 and TRBJ1-3; TRBD1 matches 8 bases. The CDR3: CASSQDPQGAFFGNTIYF. In nucleotides, the CDR3 is TGCGCCAGCAGCCAAGATCCCCAGGGGGCATTTTTTGGAAACACCATATATTTT.